These 26 T cell receptor beta chains came from one sample sequenced in a study of patients and donors after allogeneic stem cell transplantation. Each CDR3 protein gets one entry after TCRdb re-called the RT-PCR reads with MiXCR. The sample holds roughly 12,000 distinct CDR3 sequences, almost 25% seen once. Sequences were obtained from blood, either unsorted or a sorted T cell fraction (not recorded which). These receptors were collected from a human donor who was either an allogeneic HSCT recipient or a stem cell or donor lymphocyte infusion donor (not recorded which). It is not recorded whose cells these are; they may come from a transplant donor.

This clonotype has a handful of counts. The chain employs TRBV6-2 or TRBV6-3 and TRBJ1-2, with D possibly matching TRBD1 (5 bases). Germline V CDR1 and CDR2: MNHEY, SVGEGT. The CDR3 is 12 amino acids. V was cut by 5 bases and J by 2 bases, with 6 bases left in between. The CDR3 here is CASSPGNYGYTF. The DNA of the CDR3 is TGTGCCAGCAGTCCAGGGAACTATGGCTACACCTTC.

The chain carries TRBV2 and TRBJ1-2; 9 bases fit TRBD1. V trimming: 0 bases; J trimming: 2 bases; junction bases outside the gene matches: 10. CDR1 is SNHLY, CDR2 FYNNEI, per germline. The CDR3 consists of 18 residues. The CDR3 region has the DNA TGTGCCAGCAGTGAAGCGCGGGTTAAGACAGGGGGAAACTATGGCTACACCTTC. This encodes CASSEARVKTGGNYGYTF.

This clonotype appeared a few times. The chain uses TRBV4-3 and TRBJ2-1, with D hard to call. The CDR3 is made up of 13 amino acids. Trimming took 3 bases from V and 9 from J, leaving 12 bases between them. Germline V gives CDR1 LGHNA, CDR2 YSLEER. CDR3 DNA sequence: TGCGCCAGCAGCCATGATTCAGGATTTGAGCAGTTCTTC. It codes for CASSHDSGFEQFF.

This clonotype showed up just a few times. This chain links TRBV5-1 with TRBJ2-3; 7 nucleotides line up with TRBD1. Trimming cost V 5 bases and J 0 bases; bases outside gene matches: 6. The CDR3 covers 15 residues. Germline CDR1 SGHRS, CDR2 YFSETQ. CDR3 residues: CASSPLRGSTDTQYF. The CDR3 bases are TGCGCCAGCAGTCCCCTCAGGGGGAGCACAGATACGCAGTATTTT.

The chain employs TRBV27 and TRBJ2-5; 7 nucleotides agree with TRBD1. Germline V gives CDR1 MNHEY, CDR2 SMNVEV (reference sequence). The ends lost 6 bases at V and 4 bases at J; junction bases unmatched: 11. CDR3 length: 15 residues. The CDR3 protein is CASRRQGVRGETQYF. CDR3 coding DNA: TGTGCCAGCAGACGCCAGGGGGTGCGTGGAGAGACCCAGTACTTC.

This chain connects TRBV27 to TRBJ1-5, with a tentative D call TRBD1 (5 bases). The V and J ends lost 1 base and 5 bases respectively, with 9 bases between them. The length of the CDR3 is 14 residues. Germline values: CDR1 MNHEY, CDR2 SMNVEV (reference sequence). The CDR3, as DNA: TGTGCCAGCAGTTTATGGCCAGGGTATCAGCCCCAGCATTTT. Its translation: CASSLWPGYQPQHF.

This clonotype was recorded many times. The CDR3 is CASSFWGDDGYTF. Here the CDR3 DNA reads TGTGCCAGCAGTTTCTGGGGAGACGATGGCTACACCTTC. The chain carries TRBV27 and TRBJ1-2; no definite D call. The germline V gene encodes CDR1 MNHEY and CDR2 SMNVEV (reference sequence). The CDR3 totals 13 residues. V lost 3 bases and J 6 bases, leaving 11 bases between the germline ends.

Only a few counts were recorded for this clonotype. The J gene is TRBJ1-1, the V gene TRBV5-1, with TRBD1 as a possible D gene (6 bases). CDR1 SGHRS and CDR2 YFSETQ come from the germline V gene. The V end was cut by 4 bases, the J end by 5 bases, with 18 bases between. This CDR3 region has 15 residues. CDR3 in amino acids: CASSRYREAKTEAFF. DNA for the CDR3: TGCGCCAGCAGCAGATACAGGGAGGCGAAAACTGAAGCTTTCTTT. Looking up the rest from reference TRBV5-1 and TRBJ1-1 gives the full variable domain: KAGVTQTPRYLIKTRGQQVTLSCSPISGHRSVSWYQQTPGQGLQFLFEYFSETQRNKGNFPGRFSGRQFSNSRSEMNVSTLELGDSALYLCASSRYREAKTEAFFGQGTRLTVV.

The sample holds many counts of this clonotype. The rearrangement links TRBV12-3 or TRBV12-4 to TRBJ1-5, with no clear D. This CDR3 contains 14 residues. Trimming shortened V by 3 bases and J by 2 bases, and 8 bases separated the two germline ends. The CDR3 reads CASSFESGNQPQHF. The CDR3 bases are TGTGCCAGCAGTTTCGAGAGTGGCAATCAGCCCCAGCATTTT.

V is TRBV10-3 and J is TRBJ1-5; D gene uncertain. CDR1 and CDR2 from the germline V gene are ENHRY and SYGVKD. Trimming cost V 0 bases and J 14 bases, with 14 bases left between them. This CDR3 spans 13 amino acids. The CDR3 spells CAISESAGVLEHF. The DNA of the CDR3 is TGTGCCATCAGTGAGTCTGCTGGGGTGTTAGAGCATTTT.

V usage is TRBV7-9 and J usage is TRBJ1-2; no reliable D call. The CDR3 runs to 12 residues. The V gene's germline CDR1 is SEHNR and CDR2 FQNEAQ (reference sequence). Trimming stripped 0 bases from V and 7 bases from J, with 6 bases between. The CDR3 DNA follows: TGTGCCAGCAGCTTAGCTCTTGGTGGCTACACCTTC. It yields the protein CASSLALGGYTF.

The chain has TRBV27 and TRBJ1-4; D unclear. The CDR3 runs to 13 residues. Germline V gene lookup returns CDR1 MNHEY and CDR2 SMNVEV (reference sequence). Trimming took off 3 bases at V and 8 bases at J, with 10 bases between the two ends. CDR3 DNA: TGTGCCAGCAGTTTTACGGGTACCGAAAAACTGTTTTTT. This translates into CASSFTGTEKLFF.

This clonotype came up many times. The chain has TRBV12-3 or TRBV12-4 and TRBJ1-3; D possibly corresponds to TRBD1 (5 bases). CDR3 length: 16 amino acids. V gave up 3 bases and J gave up 0 bases, with 12 bases separating them. In DNA, the CDR3 is TGTGCCAGCAGTTTGGGGACGGGGAGCTCTGGAAACACCATATATTTT. This gives the protein CASSLGTGSSGNTIYF.

This clonotype was counted many times. The rearrangement uses TRBV7-2 and TRBJ1-6; 10 positions match TRBD1. V lost 3 bases and J lost 8; bases outside the gene matches: 4. The CDR3 totals 15 residues. Per germline, CDR1 SGHTA and CDR2 FQGNSA. The DNA for the CDR3 is TGTGCCAGCAGCTTGGGACAGGGGACCTATTCACCCCTCCACTTT. This codes for CASSLGQGTYSPLHF.

By sample share, this clonotype is medium-sized. This sequence joins TRBV7-6 and TRBJ1-5; D is unclear. V was cut by 4 bases and J by 4 bases, with 20 bases left in between. The germline gives CDR1 SGHVS, CDR2 FNYEAQ. This CDR3 spans 17 amino acids. The CDR3 spells CASSSLSPRKENQPQHF. In nucleotides, the CDR3 is TGTGCCAGCAGCTCCCTATCCCCGAGAAAGGAAAATCAGCCCCAGCATTTT.

This clonotype has a handful of counts. Compared with germline, one end of the junction differs, possibly owing to a read error. V is TRBV28 and J is TRBJ1-2; D gene unclear. Germline values: CDR1 MDHEN, CDR2 SYDVKM. There are 13 residues in the CDR3. The CDR3 spells CASSLRDMGRRTF. In DNA form, the CDR3 reads TGTGCCAGCAGTTTACGAGATATGGGCCGCCGGACTTTC.

By proportion, this clonotype is medium-sized. V is TRBV7-2 and J is TRBJ2-3; maybe TRBD2 (6 bases). Trimming removed 1 base at V and 2 bases at J, with 16 bases between. The CDR3 has 17 amino acids. CDR1 is SGHTA, CDR2 FQGNSA, per germline. The CDR3 sequence: CASSLGPAGLTTDTQYF. CDR3 nucleotide sequence: TGTGCCAGCAGCTTAGGGCCAGCGGGTCTTACCACAGATACGCAGTATTTT.

The chain couples TRBV12-3 or TRBV12-4 to TRBJ1-3; D gene unclear. The CDR3 has 16 residues. Deletions cut 3 bases from V and 0 bases from J, with 12 bases between. CDR3 loop: CASSLVTATSGNTIYF. The CDR3 nucleotides read TGTGCCAGCAGTTTGGTAACAGCTACCTCTGGAAACACCATATATTTT.

There are a few counts of this clonotype. The chain carries TRBV28 and TRBJ2-2; no reliable D call. CDR3 length: 13 residues. V lost 7 bases to trimming and J lost 4 bases, with 10 bases between them. The V gene's germline CDR1 is MDHEN and CDR2 SYDVKM. CDR3 amino acids: CASNLPITGELFF. In DNA form, the CDR3 reads TGTGCCAGCAACCTACCGATCACCGGGGAGCTGTTTTTT.

Only a few counts were recorded for this clonotype. The chain is built from TRBV7-9 and TRBJ1-2; 11 positions agree with TRBD1. The trim removed 5 bases at V and 6 bases at J, leaving 5 bases unmatched. The CDR3 contains 14 residues. The V gene's germline CDR1 is SEHNR and CDR2 FQNEAQ (reference sequence). This chain's CDR3 is CASSLGQGADGYTF. CDR3 DNA: TGTGCCAGCAGCCTAGGACAGGGGGCGGATGGCTACACCTTC.

This clonotype appeared many times. This sequence joins TRBV20-1 and TRBJ1-5; no firm D call. V dropped 4 bases and J dropped 0 bases, with 10 bases sitting between them. The germline V gene has CDR1 DFQATT and CDR2 SNEGSKA (reference sequence). CDR3 length: 14 residues. CDR3 sequence (DNA): TGCAGTGCTATGGACCAATATAGCAATCAGCCCCAGCATTTT. This translates into CSAMDQYSNQPQHF.

This chain connects TRBV9 to TRBJ1-1, with D perhaps TRBD1 (5 bases). This CDR3 is 14 amino acids long. The germline gives CDR1 SGDLS, CDR2 YYNGEE. V was shortened by 1 base and J by 2 bases, with 9 bases between the two germline ends. CDR3 residues: CASSVLTANTEAFF. The CDR3 DNA is TGTGCCAGCAGCGTATTGACAGCTAACACTGAAGCTTTCTTT.

In its sample, this clonotype was seen once. CDR3 bases: TGTGCCACCAGTTTTAGCGGGAGCTACGAGCAGTACTTC. Amino acids: CATSFSGSYEQYF. V gene TRBV24-1 combines with J gene TRBJ2-7; the match to TRBD2 covers 9 bases. From germline, CDR1 is KGHDR and CDR2 SFDVKD. This CDR3 comprises 13 residues. The V and J ends lost 6 bases and 3 bases, in that order; junction bases with no gene match: 2.

This clonotype occurred many times. The chain recombines TRBV28 with TRBJ2-3; 8 bases are shared with TRBD2. The CDR3 length is 14 residues. The V gene end was trimmed by 2 bases and the J gene end by 5 bases; junction bases not matched to a gene: 3. CDR1 and CDR2 (germline): MDHEN, SYDVKM. The chain's CDR3 is CASSLGAGVDTQYF. Here the CDR3 DNA reads TGTGCCAGCAGTTTAGGAGCGGGAGTAGATACGCAGTATTTT.

The V and J genes are TRBV12-3 or TRBV12-4 and TRBJ1-4, with 7 nucleotides matching TRBD1. The CDR3 spans 17 residues. Losses at the gene ends were 0 bases for V and 7 bases for J; bases not matched to a gene: 11. CDR3 amino acids: CASSLALVTGSTEKLFF. The CDR3 nucleotides read TGTGCCAGCAGTTTAGCCCTAGTGACAGGGTCTACTGAAAAACTGTTTTTT.

The gene calls are TRBV6-2 or TRBV6-3 and TRBJ1-2, with D perhaps matching TRBD1 (6 bases). This CDR3 comprises 15 residues. Trimming cost V 2 bases and J 8 bases, with 18 bases left between them. Germline values: CDR1 MNHEY, CDR2 SVGEGT. The CDR3 protein is CASSYPNKGEKGYTF. The CDR3 DNA reads as TGTGCCAGCAGTTACCCGAATAAGGGGGAAAAAGGCTACACCTTC.